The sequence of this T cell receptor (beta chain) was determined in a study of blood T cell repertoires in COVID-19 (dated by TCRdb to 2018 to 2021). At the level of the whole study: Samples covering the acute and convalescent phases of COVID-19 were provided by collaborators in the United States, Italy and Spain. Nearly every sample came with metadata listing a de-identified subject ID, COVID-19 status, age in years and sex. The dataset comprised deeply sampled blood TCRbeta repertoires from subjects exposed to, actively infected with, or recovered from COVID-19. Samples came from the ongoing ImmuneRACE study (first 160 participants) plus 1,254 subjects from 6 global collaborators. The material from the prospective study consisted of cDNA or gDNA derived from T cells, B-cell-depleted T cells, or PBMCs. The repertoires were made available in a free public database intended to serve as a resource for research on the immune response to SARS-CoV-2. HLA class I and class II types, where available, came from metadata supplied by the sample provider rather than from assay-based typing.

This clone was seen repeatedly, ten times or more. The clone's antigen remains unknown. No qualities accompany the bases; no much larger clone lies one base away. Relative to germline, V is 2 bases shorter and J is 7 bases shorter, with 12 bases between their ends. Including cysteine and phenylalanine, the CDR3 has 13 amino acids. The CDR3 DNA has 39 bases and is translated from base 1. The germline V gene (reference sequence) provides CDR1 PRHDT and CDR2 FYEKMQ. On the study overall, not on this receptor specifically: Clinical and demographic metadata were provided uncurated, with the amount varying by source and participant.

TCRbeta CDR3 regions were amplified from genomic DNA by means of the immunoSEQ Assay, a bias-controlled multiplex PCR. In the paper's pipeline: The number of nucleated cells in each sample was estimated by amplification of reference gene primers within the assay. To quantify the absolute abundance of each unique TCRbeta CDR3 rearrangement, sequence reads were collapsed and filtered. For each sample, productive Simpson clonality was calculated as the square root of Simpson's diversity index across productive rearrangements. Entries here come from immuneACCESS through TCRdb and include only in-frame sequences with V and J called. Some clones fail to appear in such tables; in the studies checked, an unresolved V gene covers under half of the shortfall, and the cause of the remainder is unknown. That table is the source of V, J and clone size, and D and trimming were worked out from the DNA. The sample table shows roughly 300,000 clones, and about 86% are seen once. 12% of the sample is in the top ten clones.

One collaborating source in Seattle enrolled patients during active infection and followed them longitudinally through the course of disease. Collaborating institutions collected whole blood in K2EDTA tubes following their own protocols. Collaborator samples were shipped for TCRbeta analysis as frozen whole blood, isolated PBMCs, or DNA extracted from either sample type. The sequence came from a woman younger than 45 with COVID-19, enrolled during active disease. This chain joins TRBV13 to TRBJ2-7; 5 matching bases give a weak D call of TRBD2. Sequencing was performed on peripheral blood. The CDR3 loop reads CASSLIGVGEQYF. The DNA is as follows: TGTGCCAGCAGCTTAATCGGGGTGGGGGAGCAGTACTTC.